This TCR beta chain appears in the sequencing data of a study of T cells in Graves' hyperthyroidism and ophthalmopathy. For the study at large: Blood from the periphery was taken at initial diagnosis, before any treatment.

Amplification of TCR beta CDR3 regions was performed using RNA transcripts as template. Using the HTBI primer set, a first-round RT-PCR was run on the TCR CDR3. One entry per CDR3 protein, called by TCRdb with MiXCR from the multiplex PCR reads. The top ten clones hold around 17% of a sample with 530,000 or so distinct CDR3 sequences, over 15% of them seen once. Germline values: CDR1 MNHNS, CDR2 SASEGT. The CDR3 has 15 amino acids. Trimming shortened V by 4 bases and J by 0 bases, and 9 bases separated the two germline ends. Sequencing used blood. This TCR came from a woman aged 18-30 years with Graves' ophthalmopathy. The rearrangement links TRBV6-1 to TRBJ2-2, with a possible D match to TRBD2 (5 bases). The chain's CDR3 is CASSGGLPNTGELFF. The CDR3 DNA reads TGTGCCAGCAGTGGAGGGCTCCCGAACACCGGGGAGCTGTTTTTT.